One sample yielded the 9 T cell receptor beta chains listed below, sequenced in a study of cytomegalovirus exposure and HLA in healthy donors. PCR involved 60 Vbeta and 13 Jbeta primers. Measured with immunoSEQ multiplex PCR; TCRdb has only the in-frame clones, and not every one. This sample has some 130,000 clones; around three quarters occur once, and the top ten carry more than 1.5%. The sample was PBMCs. All receptors derive from a man aged 18 to 35 in good health and CMV-seronegative.

This chain links TRBV12-5 with TRBJ2-2, with D possibly matching TRBD1 (6 bases). Germline CDR1 is LGHNT and CDR2 is FRNRAP. The length of the CDR3 is 13 residues. V dropped 7 bases and J dropped 6 bases, with 12 bases sitting between them. This chain's CDR3 is CASAVEGAGELFF. DNA for the CDR3: TGTGCTAGTGCCGTTGAGGGGGCCGGGGAGCTGTTTTTT.

This clone has more than one count but fewer than ten. The rearrangement links TRBV7-9 to TRBJ1-6; D possibly corresponds to TRBD1 (5 bases). In germline, CDR1 is SEHNR, CDR2 FQNEAQ (reference sequence). This CDR3 has 16 amino acids. Deletions cut 1 base from V and 4 bases from J, with 11 bases between. The DNA of the CDR3 is TGTGCCAGCAGCTTAGGGGCAGGGTTTTATAATTCACCCCTCCACTTT. It is translated as CASSLGAGFYNSPLHF.

The chain couples TRBV2 to TRBJ1-2; D unclear. The germline gives CDR1 SNHLY, CDR2 FYNNEI. The CDR3 runs to 14 residues. Trimming cost V 0 bases and J 4 bases, with 9 bases left between them. CDR3 sequence: CASSEAPLGYGYTF. As DNA, the CDR3 is TGTGCCAGCAGTGAAGCCCCCCTAGGCTATGGCTACACCTTC.

This clone has a single count. The J gene is TRBJ2-4, the V gene TRBV2; TRBD1 might be the D (5 bases). V lost 4 bases to trimming and J lost 0 bases, with 10 bases between them. The V gene's germline CDR1 is SNHLY and CDR2 FYNNEI. This CDR3 spans 15 amino acids. CDR3 in DNA: TGTGCCAGCAGTGGACAGATACAAGCCAAAAACATTCAGTACTTC. This encodes CASSGQIQAKNIQYF.

The rearrangement joins TRBV4-1 to TRBJ2-5; TRBD1 agrees at 7 bases. Germline trimming cut 8 bases from V and 1 base from J; bases unmatched to any gene: 7. Germline CDR1 is MGHRA and CDR2 is YSYEKL. The CDR3 length is 14 residues. The CDR3 sequence is CASQGVGAQETQYF. The DNA for the CDR3 is TGCGCCAGCCAGGGGGTCGGGGCCCAAGAGACCCAGTACTTC.

This rearrangement joins TRBV7-3 to TRBJ2-2; D not resolved. CDR1 and CDR2 (germline): SGHTA, FQGTGA. V lost 8 bases to trimming and J lost 0 bases, with 7 bases between them. The CDR3 extends over 13 amino acids. CDR3 coding DNA: TGTGCCAGCGAGAGTACGAACACCGGGGAGCTGTTTTTT. Its translation: CASESTNTGELFF.

Only a few counts were recorded for this clone. The rearrangement links TRBV6-1 to TRBJ2-7; 7 bases map to TRBD1. Unmatched junction bases numbered 6, after V lost 8 bases and J lost 2 bases. The germline V gene encodes CDR1 MNHNS and CDR2 SASEGT. The CDR3 runs 13 residues. The CDR3 DNA sequence: TGTGCCAGCGGTGCGACAGGGACCTACGAGCAGTACTTC. Translating gives CASGATGTYEQYF.

The chain is built from TRBV7-9 and TRBJ2-5, with 10 bases matching TRBD2. V trimming: 5 bases; J trimming: 4 bases; junction bases outside the gene matches: 10. Germline V gene lookup returns CDR1 SEHNR and CDR2 FQNEAQ (reference sequence). CDR3 length: 16 residues. The CDR3 sequence: CASSMRAGGPGETQYF. As DNA, the CDR3 is TGTGCCAGCAGCATGCGAGCGGGAGGGCCCGGAGAGACCCAGTACTTC.

The chain joins TRBV30 to TRBJ1-6, with a possible D match to TRBD1 (5 bases). CDR3 length: 13 residues. In germline, CDR1 is GTSNPN, CDR2 SVGIG (reference sequence). Trimming pared 8 bases from V and 1 base from J, leaving 9 bases between. The CDR3 nucleotides are TGTGCCGGGGCAGCGTCCTATAATTCACCCCTCCACTTT. This sequence encodes CAGAASYNSPLHF.